These T cell receptor beta chains were read from a single sample in a study of blood T cell repertoires in COVID-19. Profiling relied on immunoSEQ multiplex PCR, and the TCRdb table lists in-frame clones only, not all of them. Among 310,000 or so clones, 70% to 90% were seen once, and the ten largest hold 9.5%. Input material: PBMCs or T cells enriched from blood (not recorded which). All receptors come from a woman aged 35 to 49 who had recovered from COVID-19. Each CDR3 is given with its conserved first and last residue. D genes are given only for firm matches. Clone size, where shown, is once, few, many, or a class for clones that have expanded.

>TRBV19|once|.|TRBJ1-2
CASSIGTNYGYTF
TGTGCCAGTAGTATAGGCACAAACTATGGCTACACCTTC
>TRBV19|.|TRBD2|TRBJ2-1
CASTVLGGGAYEQFF
TGTGCCAGTACGGTACTGGGCGGGGGGGCCTATGAGCAGTTCTTC
>TRBV27|few|.|TRBJ1-5
CASSLYRLGSNQPQHF
TGTGCCAGCAGTTTATACAGGCTGGGTAGCAATCAGCCCCAGCATTTT
>TRBV20-1|once|.|TRBJ1-1
CSATSVEEAFF
TGCAGTGCTACCTCGGTTGAAGAAGCTTTCTTT
>TRBV10-1|.|.|TRBJ2-1
CASSGLAIHEQFF
TGCGCCAGCAGTGGCCTAGCTATCCATGAGCAGTTCTTC
>TRBV10-2|.|.|TRBJ2-7
CASSESRDSSYEQYF
TGCGCCAGCAGTGAGTCCAGGGATAGTTCCTACGAGCAGTACTTC
>TRBV28|.|TRBD2|TRBJ2-4
CASSYAAGADPRWVGYF
TGTGCCAGCAGCTACGCAGCGGGGGCTGATCCTAGGTGGGTGGGATACTTC
>TRBV28|.|.|TRBJ1-2
CASKVQGSYGYTF
TGTGCCAGCAAAGTTCAGGGAAGCTATGGCTACACCTTC
>TRBV30|.|TRBD2|TRBJ2-3
CAWSQRGGEYF
TGTGCCTGGAGTCAGCGGGGGGGCGAGTATTTT
>TRBV30|.|TRBD1|TRBJ1-2
CAWRMGQLYYGYTF
TGTGCCTGGAGGATGGGACAGCTTTACTATGGCTACACCTTC
>TRBV28|.|TRBD1|TRBJ1-1
CASSLQGAYTEAFF
TGTGCCAGCAGTCTACAGGGGGCATACACTGAAGCTTTCTTT
>TRBV3-1/TRBV3-2|.|.|TRBJ1-2
CASSQDSANYGYTF
TGTGCCAGCAGCCAAGACAGCGCTAACTATGGCTACACCTTC
>TRBV27|.|TRBD2|TRBJ2-1
CASSTLAGGPREEQFF
TGTGCCAGCAGTACTCTAGCGGGGGGGCCTAGGGAGGAGCAGTTCTTC
>TRBV12-3/TRBV12-4|.|.|TRBJ2-5
CASSLFVETQYF
TGTGCCAGCAGTTTATTCGTGGAGACCCAGTACTTC
>TRBV28|.|.|TRBJ2-1
CASSLRRNEQFF
TGTGCCAGCAGTTTGAGGCGGAATGAGCAGTTCTTC
>TRBV4-3|.|TRBD2|TRBJ2-5
CASSHSGLAGVRETQYF
TGCGCCAGCAGCCACTCCGGACTAGCGGGAGTAAGAGAGACCCAGTACTTC
>TRBV19|.|TRBD2|TRBJ2-3
CASRTSRDTDTQYF
TGTGCCAGTAGGACTAGCAGGGACACAGATACGCAGTATTTT
>TRBV7-3|.|.|TRBJ2-1
CASSFGGDEQFF
TGTGCCAGCAGCTTCGGCGGGGACGAGCAGTTCTTC
>TRBV29-1|.|.|TRBJ2-1
CSVEGQRDEQFF
TGCAGCGTTGAGGGACAACGGGATGAGCAGTTCTTC
>TRBV19|.|TRBD1|TRBJ2-7
CASSVGTAHYEQYF
TGTGCCAGTAGTGTCGGGACAGCGCACTACGAGCAGTACTTC
>TRBV4-3|.|TRBD2|TRBJ2-3
CASSQELAGGPDTQYF
TGCGCCAGCAGCCAAGAACTAGCGGGAGGGCCAGATACGCAGTATTTT
>TRBV7-9|.|.|TRBJ1-1
CASSSYQGTEAFF
TGTGCCAGCAGCTCCTACCAGGGGACTGAAGCTTTCTTT
>TRBV7-9|once|.|TRBJ2-2
CASSRQATNTGELFF
TGTGCCAGCAGCCGACAGGCTACGAACACCGGGGAGCTGTTTTTT
>TRBV4-3|.|TRBD2|TRBJ2-7
CASSQDTAGSSYEQYF
TGCGCCAGCAGCCAAGATACAGCGGGATCCTCCTACGAGCAGTACTTC
>TRBV7-9|.|.|TRBJ1-2
CASSYGENYGYTF
TGTGCCAGCAGCTACGGAGAGAACTATGGCTACACCTTC
>TRBV9|few|.|TRBJ1-1
CASSQVGGTEAFF
TGTGCCAGCAGCCAGGTAGGGGGTACTGAAGCTTTCTTT
>TRBV7-9|.|TRBD2|TRBJ2-5
CASSSPGLAGGRDETQYF
TGTGCCAGCAGCTCTCCGGGACTAGCGGGGGGGCGTGATGAGACCCAGTACTTC
>TRBV9|.|.|TRBJ2-5
CASSVVTAGQETQYF
TGTGCCAGCAGCGTAGTAACCGCAGGGCAAGAGACCCAGTACTTC
>TRBV6-4|.|.|TRBJ1-4
CASSDDRFTTNEKLFF
TGTGCCAGCAGTGACGACAGGTTTACAACTAATGAAAAACTGTTTTTT
>TRBV30|.|TRBD1|TRBJ2-1
CAWTPGQGWHEQFF
TGTGCCTGGACACCGGGACAGGGGTGGCATGAGCAGTTCTTC
>TRBV28|.|TRBD1|TRBJ1-5
CASRADRVNQPQHF
TGTGCCAGCAGGGCGGACAGGGTCAATCAGCCCCAGCATTTT
>TRBV7-8|.|TRBD1|TRBJ1-5
CASSLLVQGANQPQHF
TGTGCCAGCAGCCTTTTAGTCCAGGGGGCTAATCAGCCCCAGCATTTT
>TRBV28|once|TRBD1|TRBJ1-6
CASSLIPGQGISPLHF
TGTGCCAGCAGTTTAATTCCGGGACAGGGGATTTCACCCCTCCACTTT
>TRBV24-1|.|TRBD1|TRBJ2-7
CATSDDGQGLNEQYF
TGTGCCACCAGTGATGATGGACAGGGTCTGAACGAGCAGTACTTC
>TRBV19|.|.|TRBJ2-1
CASSPLQGGGIPYNEQFF
TGTGCCAGTAGTCCCCTCCAGGGTGGGGGGATACCTTACAATGAGCAGTTCTTC
>TRBV5-4|.|.|TRBJ2-2
CASRPGTRNTGELFF
TGTGCCAGCAGGCCAGGGACAAGGAACACCGGGGAGCTGTTTTTT
>TRBV5-4|.|.|TRBJ1-5
CASSLGGGNNQPQHF
TGTGCCAGCAGCTTGGGAGGGGGTAACAATCAGCCCCAGCATTTT
>TRBV19|.|.|TRBJ2-2
CASSIRTSTGELFF
TGTGCCAGTAGTATCAGGACAAGCACCGGGGAGCTGTTTTTT
>TRBV7-2|.|TRBD1|TRBJ2-7
CASSSLPGQGFEQYF
TGTGCCAGCAGCTCTTTGCCGGGACAGGGGTTCGAGCAGTACTTC
>TRBV5-1|.|.|TRBJ2-5
CASSLAESQETQYF
TGCGCCAGCAGCTTGGCCGAGTCTCAAGAGACCCAGTACTTC
>TRBV28|.|.|TRBJ2-6
CASSLSRAGANVLTF
TGTGCCAGCAGTTTAAGCAGGGCTGGGGCCAACGTCCTGACTTTC
>TRBV19|.|.|TRBJ1-5
CASSREAAWPQHF
TGTGCCAGTAGTAGGGAGGCAGCGTGGCCCCAGCATTTT
>TRBV7-3|once|TRBD1|TRBJ1-1
CASSLGGTGVMNTEAFF
TGTGCCAGCAGTTTGGGCGGGACAGGGGTAATGAACACTGAAGCTTTCTTT
>TRBV19|.|TRBD1|TRBJ1-3
CASSILGTGGNTIYF
TGTGCCAGTAGTATATTGGGGACAGGGGGAAACACCATATATTTT
>TRBV29-1|.|.|TRBJ2-2
CSVERLAHTGELFF
TGCAGCGTTGAAAGGCTAGCACACACCGGGGAGCTGTTTTTT
>TRBV4-1|.|.|TRBJ1-5
CASSEVSVGYQPQHF
TGCGCCAGCAGCGAAGTAAGTGTCGGGTATCAGCCCCAGCATTTT
>TRBV4-3|.|.|TRBJ2-1
CASSQDQRNRRQFF
TGCGCCAGCAGCCAAGATCAGCGGAATAGAAGGCAGTTCTTC
>TRBV24-1|.|TRBD1|TRBJ2-1
CATSDRRLGQGMGNEQFF
TGTGCCACCAGTGATCGGAGACTTGGACAGGGTATGGGAAATGAGCAGTTCTTC
>TRBV5-1|.|TRBD1|TRBJ1-5
CASSLGEMDRWNQPQHF
TGCGCCAGCAGCTTGGGGGAAATGGACAGGTGGAATCAGCCCCAGCATTTT
>TRBV7-6|.|TRBD1|TRBJ1-5
CASSPSTGGLGQPQHF
TGTGCCAGCAGTCCCTCGACAGGGGGATTAGGTCAGCCCCAGCATTTT
>TRBV5-1|.|TRBD1|TRBJ2-7
CASSNRDRGNYEQYF
TGCGCCAGCAGCAACCGGGACAGGGGTAATTACGAGCAGTACTTC
>TRBV19|.|.|TRBJ1-1
CASSMYIDTEAFF
TGTGCCAGTAGTATGTATATCGACACTGAAGCTTTCTTT
>TRBV10-3|.|.|TRBJ2-3
CAISETQDLDTQYF
TGTGCCATCAGTGAGACCCAGGATTTAGATACGCAGTATTTT
>TRBV4-3|.|TRBD1|TRBJ1-1
CASSHLPGQGAPAYRNTEAFF
TGCGCCAGCAGCCATCTGCCGGGACAGGGGGCGCCGGCATACCGGAACACTGAAGCTTTCTTT
>TRBV7-9|.|.|TRBJ2-2
CASSLSRNGGELFF
TGTGCCAGCAGCTTAAGTCGAAACGGCGGGGAGCTGTTTTTT